This TCR beta chain came from a study of blood T cell repertoires in COVID-19. On the study more broadly: Whether acute or convalescent, the COVID-19 samples came from the United States, Italy and Spain. From T cells, B-cell-depleted T cells, or PBMCs came the material, which was cDNA or gDNA.

Allocation to cohorts depended on clinical history reported by the participants. The CDR3 extends over 13 amino acids. The ends lost 6 bases at V and 6 bases at J; junction bases unmatched: 5. Sequencing was performed with immunoSEQ multiplex PCR; in TCRdb, only in-frame clones are kept and a portion is missing. Of 450,000 to 500,000 clones in the sample, 70% to 90% were seen once. The source material was PBMCs or T cells enriched from blood (not recorded which). The gene calls are TRBV12-3 or TRBV12-4 and TRBJ1-2, with 9 bases fitting TRBD1. This receptor was obtained from a woman in her fifties or sixties who had recovered from COVID-19. CDR3 DNA sequence: TGTGCCAGCAGCCCGACAGGGGGAAATGGCTACACCTTC. Translating gives CASSPTGGNGYTF.